One sample yielded the 26 T cell receptor beta chains listed below, sequenced in a study of blood T cell repertoires in COVID-19. Profiled with immunoSEQ multiplex PCR; TCRdb holds only in-frame clones, not every one. The table includes about 310,000 clones, 75% to 90% detected once. Sequencing was performed on PBMCs or T cells enriched from blood (not recorded which). These receptor sequences come from a woman between 35 and 50 years old who had recovered from COVID-19.

The chain carries TRBV28 and TRBJ1-3; 8 nucleotides align to TRBD1. The germline V gene has CDR1 MDHEN and CDR2 SYDVKM. The CDR3 length is 15 residues. J was trimmed by 4 bases and V by 7 bases; bases with no gene match: 9. The CDR3 DNA sequence: TGTGCCAGCAATCCGGACAGGGCAGCAGGAAACACCATATATTTT. Translation: CASNPDRAAGNTIYF.

V is TRBV3-1 (or the pseudogene TRBV3-2) and J is TRBJ2-7, with TRBD1 matching over 8 bases. The CDR3 sequence is 16 residues long. The V segment lost 0 bases and the J segment 7 bases; nucleotides outside the gene matches: 11. Germline assignment: CDR1 LGHDT and CDR2 YNNKEL (reference sequence). The CDR3 here is CASSQDGAGGRGEQYF. The CDR3 bases are TGTGCCAGCAGCCAAGATGGGGCAGGGGGCCGGGGAGAGCAGTACTTC.

The chain links TRBV11-3 to TRBJ2-7; 9 bases agree with TRBD1. The CDR3 runs 15 residues. Germline-derived CDR1 and CDR2 are SGHNT and YENEEA. V was clipped by 6 bases and J by 3 bases; unmatched bases: 9. The CDR3 bases are TGTGCCAGCAGTCCTACACGGGACAGGGACTACGAGCAGTACTTC. As protein: CASSPTRDRDYEQYF.

The chain has TRBV5-6 and TRBJ1-6, with 7 bases that match TRBD1. The germline V gene encodes CDR1 SGHDT and CDR2 YYEEEE. The CDR3 sequence is 13 residues long. Trimming took 3 bases from V and 9 from J; bases not matched to a gene: 3. CDR3 nucleotides: TGTGCCAGCAGCTGGGGACAGCCTTCACCCCTCCACTTT. Translated: CASSWGQPSPLHF.

The chain is built from TRBV5-6 and TRBJ2-7, with 8 bases aligning to TRBD1. J was trimmed by 7 bases and V by 7 bases; bases with no gene match: 13. The CDR3 consists of 14 residues. Germline V gene data show CDR1 as SGHDT and CDR2 as YYEEEE. CDR3 nucleotides: TGTGCCAGCTCCCGAGACAGGGGTAATCGGGAGCAGTACTTC. Residues: CASSRDRGNREQYF.

V and J are TRBV2 and TRBJ2-1; D unresolved. Germline V lookup: CDR1 SNHLY, CDR2 FYNNEI. CDR3 length equals 13 residues. Trimming left V 8 bases short and J 4 bases short, with 12 bases between. In nucleotides, the CDR3 is TGTGCCAGCCTCTCGGGTCTATACAATGAGCAGTTCTTC. Protein product: CASLSGLYNEQFF.

The rearrangement joins TRBV30 to TRBJ2-3; D is unclear. The CDR3 runs 12 residues. The V end was cut by 6 bases, the J end by 10 bases, with 17 bases between. From germline, CDR1 is GTSNPN and CDR2 SVGIG (reference sequence). CDR3 sequence (DNA): TGTGCCTGTTCCCCCTCTAACGCTGCGCAGTATTTT. Residues: CACSPSNAAQYF.

This sequence joins TRBV11-3 and TRBJ2-7, with TRBD1 as a possible D gene (6 bases). Per the germline V gene, CDR1 is SGHNT and CDR2 is YENEEA. This CDR3 has 13 amino acids. The V end was cut by 8 bases, the J end by 5 bases, with 16 bases between. The DNA for the CDR3 is TGTGCCAGCCAGCGAGGGGGTGGTGACGAGCAGTACTTC. Translating it yields CASQRGGGDEQYF.

The chain is built from TRBV12-3 or TRBV12-4 and TRBJ1-1; TRBD1 matches at 7 bases. The length of the CDR3 is 12 residues. After removal of 6 bases from V and 7 bases from J, the junction contained 5 bases not matched to a gene. This CDR3 reads CASSRDSYEAFF. DNA for the CDR3: TGTGCCAGCAGCCGGGACAGCTATGAAGCTTTCTTT.

This chain links TRBV13 with TRBJ1-1; D is uncertain. This CDR3 is 11 amino acids long. The V end was cut by 3 bases, the J end by 11 bases, with 10 bases between. The germline V gene encodes CDR1 PRHDT and CDR2 FYEKMQ (reference sequence). This CDR3 reads CASSFSNSAFF. CDR3 nucleotide sequence: TGTGCCAGCAGCTTTTCTAATTCGGCTTTCTTT.

In regard to this clone: This sample includes further DNA sequences coding for the same CDR3. This chain links TRBV28 with TRBJ1-5; 8 bases fit TRBD1. The CDR3 is 16 residues long. Germline V gene sequence: CDR1 MDHEN, CDR2 SYDVKM. Trimming took 0 bases from V and 2 from J; bases not matched to a gene: 3. The CDR3: CASSLWTGEGNQPQHF. CDR3 bases: TGTGCCAGCAGTTTATGGACAGGGGAGGGCAATCAGCCCCAGCATTTT.

The chain joins TRBV28 to TRBJ2-5; a possible D gene is TRBD2 (7 bases). This CDR3 is 15 amino acids long. V lost 8 bases to trimming and J lost 1 base, with 17 bases between them. Germline V gene sequence: CDR1 MDHEN, CDR2 SYDVKM. CDR3 nucleotide sequence: TGTGCCAGCTTAGGGGGGGCGCACCGCCAAGAGACCCAGTACTTC. Protein sequence: CASLGGAHRQETQYF.

The chain combines TRBV28 with TRBJ2-3; tentatively, D is TRBD1 (6 bases). CDR1 and CDR2 (germline): MDHEN, SYDVKM. The CDR3 sequence is 16 residues long. Trimming cost V 6 bases and J 7 bases, with 23 bases left between them. The CDR3 sequence is CASSSSSEQGVYTQYF. CDR3 DNA sequence: TGTGCCAGCAGCTCGTCCTCGGAACAGGGCGTTTATACGCAGTATTTT.

The rearrangement joins TRBV12-3 or TRBV12-4 to TRBJ2-5; 8 bases map to TRBD2. J lost 5 bases, V lost 4 bases, and 3 bases had no gene match. The CDR3 spans 13 residues. In DNA, the CDR3 is TGTGCCAGCAGTTCCCGGGGGGGCGAGACCCAGTACTTC. Protein product: CASSSRGGETQYF.

This clone turned up a few times. The chain recombines TRBV7-9 with TRBJ1-4; no firm D call. Per the germline V gene, CDR1 is SEHNR and CDR2 is FQNEAQ (reference sequence). The CDR3 spans 15 residues. Trimming cost V 1 base and J 6 bases, with 12 bases left between them. CDR3 sequence reads: CASSLGFGGHEKLFF. Here the CDR3 DNA reads TGTGCCAGCAGCTTAGGCTTCGGAGGTCATGAAAAACTGTTTTTT.

The chain employs TRBV7-2 and TRBJ2-5; D not certain. Trimming pared 4 bases from V and 2 bases from J, leaving 2 bases between. From germline, CDR1 is SGHTA and CDR2 FQGNSA. This CDR3 is built from 11 residues. The CDR3 DNA sequence: TGTGCCAGCAGCTCACAAGAGACCCAGTACTTC. Protein sequence: CASSSQETQYF.

The chain combines TRBV28 with TRBJ2-7, with D perhaps TRBD2 (5 bases). With 2 bases removed from V and 3 bases from J, the gap between germline ends came to 14 bases. CDR3 length: 15 amino acids. Germline V gene lookup returns CDR1 MDHEN and CDR2 SYDVKM. CDR3 nucleotides: TGTGCCAGCAGTTTACCGGGGTTAAAACTCTACGAGCAGTACTTC. Amino acid sequence: CASSLPGLKLYEQYF.

V gene TRBV5-1 combines with J gene TRBJ2-3, with TRBD2 matching 7 bases. The CDR3 length is 14 residues. Germline lookup yields CDR1 SGHRS and CDR2 YFSETQ. Unmatched junction bases numbered 4, after V lost 6 bases and J lost 0 bases. In DNA, the CDR3 is TGCGCCAGCAAGGAGGGAGGGAGCACAGATACGCAGTATTTT. Amino acid sequence: CASKEGGSTDTQYF.

The chain carries TRBV7-3 and TRBJ2-1; TRBD2 agrees at 7 bases. V trimming: 1 base; J trimming: 8 bases; junction bases outside the gene matches: 8. The CDR3 extends over 15 amino acids. Germline V lookup: CDR1 SGHTA, CDR2 FQGTGA. The CDR3 here is CASSLSGSSGHEQFF. The CDR3 nucleotides are TGTGCCAGCAGCTTAAGCGGGAGTAGTGGCCATGAGCAGTTCTTC.

V and J are TRBV19 and TRBJ1-2; 10 bases are a match to TRBD1. The CDR3 consists of 13 residues. The germline CDR1 and CDR2 sequences are LNHDA and SQIVND (reference sequence). J lost 4 bases, V lost 8 bases, and 4 bases had no gene match. The CDR3 is CASRQGASYGYTF. Written as DNA, the CDR3 is TGTGCCAGTCGACAGGGGGCGAGCTATGGCTACACCTTC.

The V call is TRBV24-1, the J call TRBJ2-3; 9 positions agree with TRBD2. The germline gives CDR1 KGHDR, CDR2 SFDVKD. Losses at the gene ends were 4 bases for V and 2 bases for J; bases not matched to a gene: 9. This CDR3 has 17 amino acids. The CDR3 nucleotides are TGTGCCACCAGTGAGATGATAGCGGGAGCCCCCACAGATACGCAGTATTTT. Protein product: CATSEMIAGAPTDTQYF.

V gene TRBV19 combines with J gene TRBJ2-3, with 7 positions matching TRBD1. The V and J ends lost 7 bases and 4 bases, in that order; junction bases with no gene match: 8. This CDR3 is built from 14 residues. Germline-derived CDR1 and CDR2 are LNHDA and SQIVND (reference sequence). The CDR3 region is CASKRQGVADTQYF. As DNA, the CDR3 is TGTGCCAGTAAGCGGCAGGGGGTGGCAGATACGCAGTATTTT.

The J gene is TRBJ2-7, the V gene TRBV3-1 (or the pseudogene TRBV3-2); maybe TRBD2 (5 bases). This CDR3 has 15 amino acids. Germline values: CDR1 LGHDT, CDR2 YNNKEL (reference sequence). The V end lost 4 bases, the J end lost 2 bases, and 15 bases lay between the germline ends. CDR3 protein: CASSPRGSPTYEQYF. Written as DNA, the CDR3 is TGTGCCAGCAGCCCCCGGGGTAGTCCTACCTACGAGCAGTACTTC.

J is TRBJ1-1 and V is TRBV27; a possible D gene is TRBD1 (6 bases). Germline CDR1 is MNHEY and CDR2 is SMNVEV (reference sequence). Trimming stripped 3 bases from V and 1 base from J, with 12 bases between. CDR3 size: 15 residues. CDR3: CASSLPTGQNTEAFF. CDR3 coding DNA: TGTGCCAGCAGTTTGCCGACAGGACAGAACACTGAAGCTTTCTTT.

V usage is TRBV7-9 and J usage is TRBJ1-5, with 12 bases aligning to TRBD1. Germline CDR1 SEHNR, CDR2 FQNEAQ (reference sequence). The CDR3 loop spans 16 amino acids. J gave up 9 bases and V 5 bases, and 11 bases lay outside the gene matches. CDR3 sequence: CASSNAGTGGGGPQHF. Here the CDR3 DNA reads TGTGCCAGCAGCAACGCCGGGACAGGGGGCGGAGGGCCCCAGCATTTT.

V gene TRBV7-3 combines with J gene TRBJ2-5; possibly TRBD2 for D (6 bases). Trimming left V 5 bases short and J 2 bases short, with 15 bases between. The germline V gene has CDR1 SGHTA and CDR2 FQGTGA. The CDR3 runs 15 residues. The CDR3 region is CASSPGGEPQETQYF. The CDR3 DNA reads as TGTGCCAGCAGCCCCGGGGGAGAACCGCAAGAGACCCAGTACTTC.